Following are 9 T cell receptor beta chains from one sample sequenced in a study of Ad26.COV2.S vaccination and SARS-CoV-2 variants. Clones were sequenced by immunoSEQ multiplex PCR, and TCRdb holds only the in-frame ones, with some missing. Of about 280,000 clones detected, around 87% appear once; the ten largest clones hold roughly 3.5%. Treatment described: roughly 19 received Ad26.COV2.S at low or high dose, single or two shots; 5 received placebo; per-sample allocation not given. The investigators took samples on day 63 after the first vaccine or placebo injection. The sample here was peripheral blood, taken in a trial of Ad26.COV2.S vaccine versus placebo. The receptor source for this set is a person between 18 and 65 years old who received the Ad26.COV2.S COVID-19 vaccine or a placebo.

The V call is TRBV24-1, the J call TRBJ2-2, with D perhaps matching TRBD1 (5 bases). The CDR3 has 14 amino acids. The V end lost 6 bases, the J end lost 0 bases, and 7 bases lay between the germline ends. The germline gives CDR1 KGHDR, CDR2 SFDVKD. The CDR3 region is CATSKGSNTGELFF. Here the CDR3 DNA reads TGTGCCACCAGTAAGGGGTCGAACACCGGGGAGCTGTTTTTT.

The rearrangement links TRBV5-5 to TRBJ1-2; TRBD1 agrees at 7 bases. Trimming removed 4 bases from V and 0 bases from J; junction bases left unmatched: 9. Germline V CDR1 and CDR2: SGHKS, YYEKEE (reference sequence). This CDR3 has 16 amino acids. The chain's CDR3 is CASSNVGTATNYGYTF. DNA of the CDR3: TGTGCCAGCAGCAACGTCGGGACAGCTACTAACTATGGCTACACCTTC.

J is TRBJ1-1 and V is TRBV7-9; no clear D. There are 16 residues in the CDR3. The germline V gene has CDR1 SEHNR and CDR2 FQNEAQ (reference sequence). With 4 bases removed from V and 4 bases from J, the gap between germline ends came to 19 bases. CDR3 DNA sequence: TGTGCCAGCAGCTCCTGGGTACACCCGAAGGGCACTGAAGCTTTCTTT. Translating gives CASSSWVHPKGTEAFF.

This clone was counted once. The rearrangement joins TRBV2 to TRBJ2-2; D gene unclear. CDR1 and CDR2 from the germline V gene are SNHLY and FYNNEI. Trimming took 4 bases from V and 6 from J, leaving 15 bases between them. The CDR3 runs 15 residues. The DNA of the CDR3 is TGTGCCAGCAGTGGGGGTCTATCGTATTCCGGGGAGCTGTTTTTT. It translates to CASSGGLSYSGELFF.

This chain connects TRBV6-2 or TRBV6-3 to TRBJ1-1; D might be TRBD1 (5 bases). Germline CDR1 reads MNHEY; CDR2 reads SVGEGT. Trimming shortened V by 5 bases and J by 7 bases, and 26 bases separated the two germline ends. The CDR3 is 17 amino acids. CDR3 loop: CASSRSGGTVTYFEAFF. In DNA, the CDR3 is TGTGCCAGCAGTAGAAGCGGAGGGACGGTTACCTATTTTGAAGCTTTCTTT.

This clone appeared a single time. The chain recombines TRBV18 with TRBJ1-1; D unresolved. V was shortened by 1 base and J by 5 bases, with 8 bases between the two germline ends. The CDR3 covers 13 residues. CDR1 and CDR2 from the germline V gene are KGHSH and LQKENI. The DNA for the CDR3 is TGTGCCAGCTCACCACAATCACGAACTGAAGCTTTCTTT. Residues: CASSPQSRTEAFF.

CDR3 DNA: TGTGCCAGCAGCCCGACTAGCGGGAGGCCGCAGGAGCAGTACTTC. This sequence encodes CASSPTSGRPQEQYF. V is TRBV7-2 and J is TRBJ2-7, with TRBD2 matching over 13 bases. The CDR3 runs 15 residues. Germline V gene lookup returns CDR1 SGHTA and CDR2 FQGNSA. The ends lost 5 bases at V and 7 bases at J; junction bases unmatched: 8. The full variable domain, completed using reference TRBV7-2 and TRBJ2-7, is GAGVSQSPSNKVTEKGKDVELRCDPISGHTALYWYRQSLGQGLEFLIYFQGNSAPDKSGLPSDRFSAERTGGSVSTLTIQRTQQEDSAVYLCASSPTSGRPQEQYFGPGTRLTVT.

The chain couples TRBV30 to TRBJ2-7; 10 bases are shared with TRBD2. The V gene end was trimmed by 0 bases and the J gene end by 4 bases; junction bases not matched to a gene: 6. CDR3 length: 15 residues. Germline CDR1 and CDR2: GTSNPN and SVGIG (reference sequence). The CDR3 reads CAWSVRSSGSYEQYF. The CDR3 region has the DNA TGTGCCTGGAGTGTACGGTCTAGCGGGAGTTACGAGCAGTACTTC.

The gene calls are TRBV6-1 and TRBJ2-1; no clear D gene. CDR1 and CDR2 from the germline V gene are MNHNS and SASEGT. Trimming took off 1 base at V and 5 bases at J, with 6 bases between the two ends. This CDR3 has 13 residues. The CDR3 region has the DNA TGTGCCAGCAGTGAAGGGGGTCACAATGAGCAGTTCTTC. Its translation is CASSEGGHNEQFF.